The 26 T cell receptor beta chains in this list originate from one sample, sequenced in a study of cytomegalovirus exposure and HLA in healthy donors. Primers included in the PCR were 60 Vbeta and 13 Jbeta primers. Sequencing was performed with immunoSEQ multiplex PCR; in TCRdb, only in-frame clones are kept and a portion is missing. Seen here are some 87,000 clones, 62% observed once, and the top ten hold roughly 6%. Sequencing was done on a sample of PBMCs. The source of these receptors is a woman aged 25 to 45 in good health and CMV-seropositive.

V and J are TRBV6-5 and TRBJ2-5, with a tentative D call TRBD2 (6 bases). Germline loops: CDR1 MNHEY, CDR2 SVGAGI. This CDR3 has 14 amino acids. Trimming stripped 6 bases from V and 1 base from J, with 12 bases between. CDR3 DNA: TGTGCCAGCAGAGGTTCGGGACTCCAAGAGACCCAGTACTTC. It specifies CASRGSGLQETQYF.

This chain connects TRBV4-1 to TRBJ2-5, with 9 positions matching TRBD1. Gene TRBJ2-7 matches the end of the DNA better, so the J call may be wrong. This CDR3 spans 15 amino acids. Germline CDR1 reads MGHRA; CDR2 reads YSYEKL. The CDR3 is CASGVAGTGTYEQYF. The CDR3 DNA is TGCGCCAGCGGAGTCGCCGGGACAGGGACCTACGAGCAGTACTTC.

This clone was seen more than once but under ten times. This sequence joins TRBV27 and TRBJ2-2; no clear D. Germline CDR1 MNHEY, CDR2 SMNVEV (reference sequence). The V end lost 6 bases, the J end lost 4 bases, and 12 bases lay between the germline ends. There are 14 residues in the CDR3. The CDR3 DNA reads TGTGCCAGCAGCTCTCGGGTCAGCACCGGGGAGCTGTTTTTT. Translating it yields CASSSRVSTGELFF.

V and J are TRBV6-5 and TRBJ2-5; D unclear. The end of the DNA is better explained by TRBJ2-7, so the J call may be wrong. CDR3 length: 14 amino acids. Germline assignment: CDR1 MNHEY and CDR2 SVGAGI. Here the CDR3 reads CASSYGDITYEQYF. The CDR3 DNA sequence: TGTGCCAGCAGTTACGGAGATATCACCTACGAGCAGTACTTC.

The chain links TRBV5-1 to TRBJ2-5; a possible D gene is TRBD2 (6 bases). The V and J ends lost 4 bases and 1 base respectively, with 14 bases between them. Germline V gene data show CDR1 as SGHRS and CDR2 as YFSETQ. The CDR3 totals 15 residues. The CDR3 region has the DNA TGCGCCAGCAGCAGGAGCGGGCCCATCCAAGAGACCCAGTACTTC. Its translation is CASSRSGPIQETQYF. Variable domain in full (rest from reference TRBV5-1 and TRBJ2-5): KAGVTQTPRYLIKTRGQQVTLSCSPISGHRSVSWYQQTPGQGLQFLFEYFSETQRNKGNFPGRFSGRQFSNSRSEMNVSTLELGDSALYLCASSRSGPIQETQYFGPGTRLLVL.

The chain links TRBV5-1 to TRBJ2-3; 8 bases fit TRBD2. The CDR3 length is 16 residues. The V gene end was trimmed by 4 bases and the J gene end by 6 bases; junction bases not matched to a gene: 13. CDR1 is SGHRS and CDR2 is YFSETQ in the germline V gene. As DNA, the CDR3 is TGCGCCAGCAGCCCTCTCGTCGCGGGGGGTTATGATACGCAGTATTTT. This translates into CASSPLVAGGYDTQYF.

This clone has more than one count but fewer than ten. The gene calls are TRBV2 and TRBJ2-7, with 7 bases aligning to TRBD1. In germline, CDR1 is SNHLY, CDR2 FYNNEI. This CDR3 has 14 residues. V shed 8 bases, J shed 0 bases, and the junction held 7 bases outside the gene matches. The CDR3 nucleotides are TGTGCCAGCCGAGGGACAGCCAGCTCCTACGAGCAGTACTTC. Amino acid sequence: CASRGTASSYEQYF.

This clone was observed a few times. The chain is built from TRBV19 and TRBJ2-5, with D possibly TRBD1 on 6 matching bases. V dropped 6 bases and J dropped 4 bases, with 18 bases sitting between them. This CDR3 is 15 amino acids long. CDR1 is LNHDA, CDR2 SQIVND, per germline (reference sequence). CDR3 DNA sequence: TGTGCCAGTAGAGCAGGGGATGATAACAGAGAGACCCAGTACTTC. Protein sequence: CASRAGDDNRETQYF.

The V call is TRBV6-6, the J call TRBJ1-4; a weak D match, TRBD1 (6 bases). V lost 5 bases to trimming and J lost 7 bases, with 14 bases between them. The CDR3 has 14 amino acids. The V gene's germline CDR1 is MNHNY and CDR2 SVGAGI (reference sequence). DNA for the CDR3: TGTGCCAGCAGTACAAATGGACAGTTTGAAAAACTGTTTTTT. It encodes CASSTNGQFEKLFF.

This rearrangement joins TRBV6-5 to TRBJ1-1; TRBD1 agrees at 7 bases. The CDR3 loop spans 14 amino acids. With V trimmed by 5 bases and J by 5 bases, 8 bases remained unmatched. Germline lookup yields CDR1 MNHEY and CDR2 SVGAGI. The CDR3 region is CASSEDRVLTEAFF. Written as DNA, the CDR3 is TGTGCCAGCAGTGAAGACAGGGTATTGACTGAAGCTTTCTTT.

This chain uses TRBV29-1 with TRBJ1-1; tentatively, D is TRBD1 (6 bases). The V gene lost 5 bases and the J gene lost 5 bases, with 12 bases spanning the gap. The V gene's germline CDR1 is SQVTM and CDR2 ANQGSEA. The CDR3 runs to 12 residues. CDR3 DNA: TGCAGCGTTCTGGGGGCCGTGACTGAAGCTTTCTTT. This codes for CSVLGAVTEAFF.

The chain links TRBV23-1 to TRBJ2-1; tentative D call: TRBD1 (5 bases). TRBV23-1 is treated as an ORF (open reading frame) with a function not yet certain. The CDR3 is 17 residues long. Trimming stripped 2 bases from V and 0 bases from J, with 14 bases between. CDR3 DNA sequence: TGCGCCAGCAGTCAAGACCCCAGGGCTCTCTCCTACAATGAGCAGTTCTTC. Its protein product is CASSQDPRALSYNEQFF.

The V and J genes are TRBV4-1 and TRBJ2-7, with a tentative D call TRBD1 (6 bases). Trimming pared 3 bases from V and 5 bases from J, leaving 26 bases between. Germline CDR1 MGHRA, CDR2 YSYEKL. CDR3 length: 18 residues. The CDR3 protein is CASSQISLLGHLRDEQYF. In DNA form, the CDR3 reads TGCGCCAGCAGCCAGATTTCCCTACTGGGACACCTGCGGGACGAGCAGTACTTC.

The chain recombines TRBV9 with TRBJ1-2; 9 nucleotides agree with TRBD1. CDR3 length: 13 residues. V shed 4 bases, J shed 6 bases, and the junction held 4 bases outside the gene matches. Germline values: CDR1 SGDLS, CDR2 YYNGEE. CDR3 bases: TGTGCCAGCAGCCCCGGACAGGGGAATGGCTACACCTTC. Protein: CASSPGQGNGYTF.

The chain recombines TRBV7-9 with TRBJ2-5; a possible D gene is TRBD1 (6 bases). The CDR3 is made up of 14 amino acids. CDR1 SEHNR and CDR2 FQNEAQ come from the germline V gene (reference sequence). V lost 3 bases and J lost 1, with 9 bases in between. The CDR3 region has the DNA TGTGCCAGCAGCTTTGGGACAACCCAAGAGACCCAGTACTTC. Encoded protein: CASSFGTTQETQYF.

This clone was seen just once. The V gene is TRBV19, the J gene TRBJ1-5; D uncertain. Germline V gene lookup returns CDR1 LNHDA and CDR2 SQIVND (reference sequence). V lost 5 bases and J lost 7, with 15 bases in between. The CDR3 has 14 amino acids. In DNA, the CDR3 is TGTGCCAGTAGTCCCGGGTCCCGCACCCAGCCCCAGCATTTT. Translation gives CASSPGSRTQPQHF.

CDR3 sequence reads: CASSLVSRVNEQFF. The DNA for the CDR3 is TGTGCCAGCAGCTTGGTTTCCAGGGTGAATGAGCAGTTCTTC. The chain links TRBV5-8 to TRBJ2-1; perhaps TRBD1 as D (5 bases). The V gene's germline CDR1 is SGHTS and CDR2 YDEGEE. The V end was cut by 0 bases, the J end by 7 bases, with 11 bases between. The length of the CDR3 is 14 residues.

Points on this clone: Other DNA sequences in the same sample also yield this CDR3. The genes are TRBV5-1 and TRBJ2-3, with 11 bases lining up with TRBD2. The trim removed 2 bases at V and 5 bases at J, leaving 10 bases unmatched. This CDR3 is 17 amino acids long. Per germline, CDR1 SGHRS and CDR2 YFSETQ. The DNA for the CDR3 is TGCGCCAGCAGCTTAGATTTAGCGGGGGGGCCAAAAGATACGCAGTATTTT. The encoded protein is CASSLDLAGGPKDTQYF. Combining the CDR3 with reference TRBV5-1 and TRBJ2-3 gives the whole variable domain KAGVTQTPRYLIKTRGQQVTLSCSPISGHRSVSWYQQTPGQGLQFLFEYFSETQRNKGNFPGRFSGRQFSNSRSEMNVSTLELGDSALYLCASSLDLAGGPKDTQYFGPGTRLTVL.

This chain links TRBV5-5 with TRBJ2-5, with D maybe TRBD2 (6 bases). The DNA end favors TRBJ2-7, so the J call may be wrong. Germline V gene lookup returns CDR1 SGHKS and CDR2 YYEKEE (reference sequence). The CDR3 is 14 amino acids. The CDR3 region has the DNA TGTGCCAGCAGCTTGCTTCTAGCGACCTACGAGCAGTACTTC. Its translation: CASSLLLATYEQYF.

V usage is TRBV12-2 and J usage is TRBJ2-1; TRBD2 was called by the table and not checked on the DNA. TRBV12-2 is flagged as a pseudogene. There are 19 residues in the CDR3. This CDR3 reads CASRLVLIWCLAPGNEQFF. The CDR3 bases are TGTGCAAGTCGCTTAGTCCTCATATGGTGTCTAGCCCCGGGCAATGAGCAGTTCTTC.

J is TRBJ1-6 and V is TRBV6-5; no clear D gene. Trimming took 3 bases from V and 9 from J, leaving 15 bases between them. CDR1 is MNHEY and CDR2 is SVGAGI in the germline V gene. The CDR3 loop spans 15 amino acids. As DNA, the CDR3 is TGTGCCAGCAGTTATTACGTGGGAGCGGCTTCACCCCTCCACTTT. It encodes CASSYYVGAASPLHF.

This clone showed up just a few times. The rearrangement links TRBV5-1 to TRBJ2-3, with 11 nucleotides matching TRBD2. Losses at the gene ends were 3 bases for V and 3 bases for J; bases not matched to a gene: 6. This CDR3 is built from 16 residues. CDR1 is SGHRS and CDR2 is YFSETQ in the germline V gene. CDR3 residues: CASSSRTSGLTDTQYF. In DNA, the CDR3 is TGCGCCAGCAGCTCCCGGACTAGCGGGTTAACAGATACGCAGTATTTT.

The V call is TRBV19, the J call TRBJ1-1, with a weak D call TRBD1 (5 bases). The CDR3 has 13 amino acids. Germline lookup yields CDR1 LNHDA and CDR2 SQIVND (reference sequence). Between the trimmed V and J ends, which lost 5 bases and 2 bases, there was a span of 9 bases. This chain's CDR3 is CASSEGLNTEAFF. Here the CDR3 DNA reads TGTGCCAGTAGTGAGGGACTTAACACTGAAGCTTTCTTT.

V gene TRBV5-1 combines with J gene TRBJ2-2; TRBD1 is a possible D gene (6 bases). V gave up 4 bases and J gave up 3 bases, with 16 bases separating them. The CDR3 consists of 16 residues. Germline V CDR1 and CDR2: SGHRS, YFSETQ. DNA of the CDR3: TGCGCCAGCAGCCCACGTTGGGGGCAGGACACCGGGGAGCTGTTTTTT. This translates into CASSPRWGQDTGELFF.

This clone has just a few counts. The chain combines TRBV29-1 with TRBJ1-1; 7 nucleotides agree with TRBD1. The length of the CDR3 is 14 residues. Germline V CDR1 and CDR2: SQVTM, ANQGSEA. V gave up 6 bases and J gave up 0 bases; unmatched junction bases: 7. In nucleotides, the CDR3 is TGCAGCGTAGTCAAGGGACAGATGAACACTGAAGCTTTCTTT. The encoded protein is CSVVKGQMNTEAFF.

This chain links TRBV9 with TRBJ2-5; 10 bases map to TRBD2. The CDR3 is 17 amino acids. V lost 3 bases to trimming and J lost 1 base; unmatched junction nucleotides: 9. Germline V gives CDR1 SGDLS, CDR2 YYNGEE. CDR3 amino acids: CASSGGVAGGLQETQYF. The CDR3 DNA reads TGTGCCAGCAGCGGGGGAGTAGCGGGGGGCCTCCAAGAGACCCAGTACTTC.